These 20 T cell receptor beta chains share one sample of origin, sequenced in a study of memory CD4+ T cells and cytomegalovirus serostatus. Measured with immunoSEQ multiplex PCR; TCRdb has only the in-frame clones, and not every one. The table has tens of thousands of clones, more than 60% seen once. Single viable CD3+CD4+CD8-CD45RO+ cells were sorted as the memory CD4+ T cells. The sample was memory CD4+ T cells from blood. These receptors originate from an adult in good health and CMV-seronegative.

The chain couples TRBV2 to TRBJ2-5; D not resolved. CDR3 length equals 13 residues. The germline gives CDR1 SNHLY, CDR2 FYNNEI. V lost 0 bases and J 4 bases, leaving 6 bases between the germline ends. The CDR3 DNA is TGTGCCAGCAGTGAAGCGGCGCGAGAGACCCAGTACTTC. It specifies CASSEAARETQYF.

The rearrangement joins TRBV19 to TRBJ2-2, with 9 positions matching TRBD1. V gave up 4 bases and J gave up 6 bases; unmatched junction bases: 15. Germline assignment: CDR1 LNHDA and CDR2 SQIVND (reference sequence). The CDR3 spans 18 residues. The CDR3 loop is CASSTLGTGRTFAGELFF. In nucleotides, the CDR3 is TGTGCCAGTAGTACCCTCGGGACAGGGCGGACTTTCGCCGGGGAGCTGTTTTTT.

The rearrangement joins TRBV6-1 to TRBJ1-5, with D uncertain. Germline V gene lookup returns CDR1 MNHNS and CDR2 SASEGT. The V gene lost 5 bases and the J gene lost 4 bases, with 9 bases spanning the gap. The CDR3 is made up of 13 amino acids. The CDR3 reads CASSNLRNQPQHF. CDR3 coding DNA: TGTGCCAGCAGTAACCTCAGAAATCAGCCCCAGCATTTT.

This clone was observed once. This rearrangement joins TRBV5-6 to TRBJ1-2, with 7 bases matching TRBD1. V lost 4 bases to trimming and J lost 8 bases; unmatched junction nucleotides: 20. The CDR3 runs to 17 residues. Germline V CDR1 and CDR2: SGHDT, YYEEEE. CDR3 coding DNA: TGTGCCAGCAGCCCTACGGAATATTTTGGACAGGACGTAGGCTACACCTTC. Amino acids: CASSPTEYFGQDVGYTF.

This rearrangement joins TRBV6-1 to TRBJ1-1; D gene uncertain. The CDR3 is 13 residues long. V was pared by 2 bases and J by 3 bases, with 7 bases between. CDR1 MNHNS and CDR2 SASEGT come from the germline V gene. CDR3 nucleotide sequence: TGTGCCAGCAGTGAAAACAGCTACACTGAAGCTTTCTTT. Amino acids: CASSENSYTEAFF.

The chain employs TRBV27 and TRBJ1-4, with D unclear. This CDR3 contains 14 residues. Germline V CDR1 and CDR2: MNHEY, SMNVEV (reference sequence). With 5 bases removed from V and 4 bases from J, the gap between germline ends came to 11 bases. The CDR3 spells CASSTRQDNEKLFF. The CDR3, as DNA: TGTGCCAGCAGTACTAGGCAGGATAATGAAAAACTGTTTTTT.

The CDR3 DNA sequence: TGTGCCAGCAGCTTACGTCGGTCCAGCCGGGAGACCCAGTACTTC. Protein product: CASSLRRSSRETQYF. The J gene is TRBJ2-5, the V gene TRBV11-1; no firm D call. The CDR3 covers 15 residues. V shed 2 bases and J shed 5 bases, with 15 bases lying between them. Germline V gene sequence: CDR1 SGHAT, CDR2 FQDESV (reference sequence).

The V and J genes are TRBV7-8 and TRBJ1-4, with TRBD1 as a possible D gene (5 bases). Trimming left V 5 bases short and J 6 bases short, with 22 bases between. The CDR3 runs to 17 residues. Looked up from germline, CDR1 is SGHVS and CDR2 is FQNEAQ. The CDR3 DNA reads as TGTGCCAGCAGCAGAAACTTCCAGGGTGTCCGCGATGAAAAACTGTTTTTT. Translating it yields CASSRNFQGVRDEKLFF.

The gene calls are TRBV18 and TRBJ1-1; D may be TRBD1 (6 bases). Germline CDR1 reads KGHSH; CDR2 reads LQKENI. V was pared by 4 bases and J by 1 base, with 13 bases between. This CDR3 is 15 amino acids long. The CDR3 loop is CASSREQTGNTEAFF. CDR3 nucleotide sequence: TGTGCCAGCTCACGGGAACAGACAGGGAACACTGAAGCTTTCTTT.

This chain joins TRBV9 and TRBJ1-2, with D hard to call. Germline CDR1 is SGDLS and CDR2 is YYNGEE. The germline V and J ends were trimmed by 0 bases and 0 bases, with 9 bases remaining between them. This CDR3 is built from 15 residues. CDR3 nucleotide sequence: TGTGCCAGCAGCGTAGCGGCGATTGCTAACTATGGCTACACCTTC. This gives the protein CASSVAAIANYGYTF. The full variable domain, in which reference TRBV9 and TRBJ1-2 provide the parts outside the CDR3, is DSGVTQTPKHLITATGQRVTLRCSPRSGDLSVYWYQQSLDQGLQFLIQYYNGEERAKGNILERFSAQQFPDLHSELNLSSLELGDSALYFCASSVAAIANYGYTFGSGTRLTVV.

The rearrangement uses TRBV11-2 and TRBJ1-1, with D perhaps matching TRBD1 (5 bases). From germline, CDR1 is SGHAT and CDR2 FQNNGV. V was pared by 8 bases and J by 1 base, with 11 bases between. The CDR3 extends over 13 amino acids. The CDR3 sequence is CASRTLPNTEAFF. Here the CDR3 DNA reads TGTGCCAGCCGGACACTGCCGAACACTGAAGCTTTCTTT.

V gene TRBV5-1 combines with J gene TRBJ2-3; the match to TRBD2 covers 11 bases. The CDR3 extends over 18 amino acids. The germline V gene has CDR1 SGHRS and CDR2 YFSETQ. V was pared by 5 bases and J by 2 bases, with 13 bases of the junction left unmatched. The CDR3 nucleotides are TGCGCCAGCAGTTTTGGGGCTAGCGGGGGGCCCAACACAGATACGCAGTATTTT. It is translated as CASSFGASGGPNTDTQYF.

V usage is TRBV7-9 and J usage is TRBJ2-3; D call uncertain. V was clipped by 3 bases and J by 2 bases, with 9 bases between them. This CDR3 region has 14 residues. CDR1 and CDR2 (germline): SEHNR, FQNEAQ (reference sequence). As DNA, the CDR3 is TGTGCCAGCAGCTTGAAGGGTTCCACAGATACGCAGTATTTT. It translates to CASSLKGSTDTQYF.

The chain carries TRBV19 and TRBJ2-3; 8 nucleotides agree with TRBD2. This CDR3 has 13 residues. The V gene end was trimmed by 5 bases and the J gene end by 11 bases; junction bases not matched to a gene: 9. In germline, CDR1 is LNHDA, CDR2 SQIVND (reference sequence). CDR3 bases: TGTGCCAGTAGTCGGCTCGGGGGACTAGGGCAGTATTTT. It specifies CASSRLGGLGQYF. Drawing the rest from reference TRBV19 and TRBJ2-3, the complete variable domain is DGGITQSPKYLFRKEGQNVTLSCEQNLNHDAMYWYRQDPGQGLRLIYYSQIVNDFQKGDIAEGYSVSREKKESFPLTVTSAQKNPTAFYLCASSRLGGLGQYFGPGTRLTVL.

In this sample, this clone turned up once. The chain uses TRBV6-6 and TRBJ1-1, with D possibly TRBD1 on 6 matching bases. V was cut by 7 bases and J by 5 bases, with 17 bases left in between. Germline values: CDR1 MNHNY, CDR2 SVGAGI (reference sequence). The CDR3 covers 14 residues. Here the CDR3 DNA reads TGTGCCAGCATAAACCGGGGGGGGCAGACTGAAGCTTTCTTT. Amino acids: CASINRGGQTEAFF.

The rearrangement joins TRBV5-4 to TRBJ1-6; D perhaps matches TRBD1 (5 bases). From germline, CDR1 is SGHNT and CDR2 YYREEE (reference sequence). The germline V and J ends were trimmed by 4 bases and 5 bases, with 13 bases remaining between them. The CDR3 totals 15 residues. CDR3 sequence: CASSAGGGNNSPLHF. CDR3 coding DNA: TGTGCCAGCAGCGCTGGGGGGGGAAATAATTCACCCCTCCACTTT.

The CDR3 spells CASSILEGGQPQHF. The CDR3 coding sequence is TGTGCCAGTAGTATCTTGGAGGGTGGTCAGCCCCAGCATTTT. The chain uses TRBV19 and TRBJ1-5; D gene ambiguous. V was shortened by 3 bases and J by 6 bases, with 12 bases between the two germline ends. The CDR3 is made up of 14 amino acids. CDR1 LNHDA and CDR2 SQIVND come from the germline V gene (reference sequence).

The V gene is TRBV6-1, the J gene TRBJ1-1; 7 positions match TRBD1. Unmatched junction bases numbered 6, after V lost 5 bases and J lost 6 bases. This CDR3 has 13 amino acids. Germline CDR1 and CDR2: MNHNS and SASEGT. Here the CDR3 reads CASSTDREAEAFF. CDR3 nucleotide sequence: TGTGCCAGCAGTACTGACAGGGAGGCTGAAGCTTTCTTT.

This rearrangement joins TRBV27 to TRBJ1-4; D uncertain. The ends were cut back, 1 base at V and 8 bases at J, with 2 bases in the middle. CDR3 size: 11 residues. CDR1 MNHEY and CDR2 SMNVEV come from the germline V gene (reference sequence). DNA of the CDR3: TGTGCCAGCAGTTTATGCGAAAAACTGTTTTTT. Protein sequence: CASSLCEKLFF.

In DNA form, the CDR3 reads TGTGCCAGCAGTGCCGGAGACTTACGCTACGAGCAGTACTTC. It yields the protein CASSAGDLRYEQYF. The chain joins TRBV6-1 to TRBJ2-7; D remains unclear. Trimming took 4 bases from V and 3 from J, leaving 13 bases between them. This CDR3 spans 14 amino acids. Germline V CDR1 and CDR2: MNHNS, SASEGT.